The 27 T cell receptor beta chains listed next were all sequenced from one sample in a study of blood T cell repertoires in COVID-19 (dated by TCRdb to between 2020 and 2021). Receptor libraries were prepared by the immunoSEQ multiplex PCR assay. As stored in TCRdb, this immuneACCESS dataset retains in-frame rearrangements with V and J assigned. A fraction of the clones does not appear; measured against another copy, unresolved V genes explain less than half of the discrepancy, and the remainder lacks a known reason. The sample includes 200,000 or so clones, with about four fifths observed a single time. The ten largest clones capture 1.3% of the sample. The specimen sequenced was PBMCs or T cells enriched from blood (not recorded which). These receptors all stem from a woman in her thirties or forties with acute COVID-19.

The chain is built from TRBV24-1 and TRBJ1-5; TRBD1 agrees at 7 bases. CDR3 length: 15 residues. V lost 3 bases and J lost 5; bases outside the gene matches: 6. The germline gives CDR1 KGHDR, CDR2 SFDVKD. CDR3 DNA: TGTGCCACCAGTGATGCCGACAGGGCCCATCAGCCCCAGCATTTT. It translates to CATSDADRAHQPQHF.

The V call is TRBV19, the J call TRBJ1-1; D perhaps matches TRBD1 (6 bases). Germline V gene sequence: CDR1 LNHDA, CDR2 SQIVND (reference sequence). The ends were cut back, 8 bases at V and 0 bases at J, with 13 bases in the middle. The CDR3 is made up of 14 amino acids. The CDR3 DNA sequence: TGTGCCAGTTCACCACAGGGACTGAACACTGAAGCTTTCTTT. It translates to CASSPQGLNTEAFF.

The gene calls are TRBV27 and TRBJ2-1, with TRBD2 matching over 7 bases. This CDR3 comprises 16 residues. Trimming cost V 5 bases and J 0 bases; bases outside gene matches: 7. CDR1 and CDR2 from the germline V gene are MNHEY and SMNVEV (reference sequence). CDR3 sequence reads: CASSTRASGSYNEQFF. In DNA form, the CDR3 reads TGTGCCAGCAGTACTCGGGCTAGCGGCTCCTACAATGAGCAGTTCTTC.

The V and J genes are TRBV30 and TRBJ2-2; TRBD1 aligns across 8 bases. Germline values: CDR1 GTSNPN, CDR2 SVGIG (reference sequence). The CDR3 covers 17 residues. V trimming: 2 bases; J trimming: 6 bases; junction bases outside the gene matches: 14. CDR3 bases: TGTGCCTGGAGTTCCTTCCCGGGGACAGGTGGGGCCGGGGAGCTGTTTTTT. Protein: CAWSSFPGTGGAGELFF.

This chain uses TRBV18 with TRBJ2-1; the match to TRBD2 covers 9 bases. Germline values: CDR1 KGHSH, CDR2 LQKENI. The CDR3 is 15 amino acids. J was trimmed by 6 bases and V by 6 bases; bases with no gene match: 9. CDR3 coding DNA: TGTGCCAGCTCCCACGATCCGACTAGCGGCAATGAGCAGTTCTTC. It yields the protein CASSHDPTSGNEQFF.

The genes are TRBV12-5 and TRBJ2-7; 7 bases fit TRBD1. CDR1 LGHNT and CDR2 FRNRAP come from the germline V gene. This CDR3 region has 19 residues. The V segment lost 9 bases and the J segment 5 bases; nucleotides outside the gene matches: 28. The CDR3 DNA reads TGTGCTAGGGCTTCCTACTTTTCTTCTCCCGTGACAGGGACGCACGAGCAGTACTTC. Encoded protein: CARASYFSSPVTGTHEQYF.

The DNA for the CDR3 is TGTGCCAGCAGCTTATCCGCAGGGGTCCACGAGCAGTACTTC. Its protein product is CASSLSAGVHEQYF. The chain couples TRBV7-9 to TRBJ2-7; weak D call: TRBD1 (6 bases). Per germline, CDR1 SEHNR and CDR2 FQNEAQ (reference sequence). V lost 2 bases to trimming and J lost 5 bases, with 13 bases between them. The CDR3 is 14 residues long.

The CDR3 loop is CASSGGAWGARTDTQYF. CDR3 sequence (DNA): TGTGCCAGCAGCGGGGGGGCGTGGGGGGCCCGCACAGATACGCAGTATTTT. V and J are TRBV7-2 and TRBJ2-3; possible D gene TRBD2, 7 bases. CDR1 SGHTA and CDR2 FQGNSA come from the germline V gene. The V and J ends lost 5 bases and 1 base respectively, with 19 bases between them. The CDR3 consists of 17 residues.

The CDR3 nucleotides read TGTGCCAGCAGTTTATCGACAGGGAACACCGGGGAGCTGTTTTTT. Its translation: CASSLSTGNTGELFF. This chain links TRBV27 with TRBJ2-2; weak D call: TRBD1 (6 bases). The CDR3 has 15 amino acids. V lost 0 bases and J 1 base, leaving 6 bases between the germline ends. The germline CDR1 and CDR2 sequences are MNHEY and SMNVEV (reference sequence).

The gene calls are TRBV4-1 and TRBJ2-2; a possible D gene is TRBD2 (6 bases). Germline CDR1 reads MGHRA; CDR2 reads YSYEKL. V was pared by 1 base and J by 7 bases, with 13 bases between. CDR3 length equals 15 residues. CDR3 sequence reads: CASSQGSGVGGELFF. The CDR3, as DNA: TGCGCCAGCAGCCAAGGGTCGGGGGTCGGCGGGGAGCTGTTTTTT.

This chain links TRBV3-1 (or the pseudogene TRBV3-2) with TRBJ2-1; 8 bases fit TRBD2. Germline CDR1 LGHDT, CDR2 YNNKEL (reference sequence). The CDR3 sequence is 15 residues long. With V trimmed by 3 bases and J by 3 bases, 4 bases remained unmatched. CDR3 sequence reads: CASSHRTSRYNEQFF. In DNA form, the CDR3 reads TGTGCCAGCAGCCATAGGACTAGCCGCTACAATGAGCAGTTCTTC.

V is TRBV20-1 and J is TRBJ2-3, with 7 bases matching TRBD2. The CDR3 is 14 amino acids. Germline CDR1 and CDR2: DFQATT and SNEGSKA (reference sequence). J was trimmed by 0 bases and V by 3 bases; bases with no gene match: 3. The CDR3 spells CSASGGGSTDTQYF. Written as DNA, the CDR3 is TGCAGTGCTAGTGGCGGGGGAAGCACAGATACGCAGTATTTT.

The chain combines TRBV9 with TRBJ1-1; D is perhaps TRBD1 (5 bases). CDR1 SGDLS and CDR2 YYNGEE come from the germline V gene. The CDR3 loop spans 15 amino acids. The V end lost 4 bases, the J end lost 3 bases, and 16 bases lay between the germline ends. CDR3 loop: CASSRGGGWDTEAFF. As DNA, the CDR3 is TGTGCCAGCAGCAGGGGCGGGGGATGGGACACTGAAGCTTTCTTT.

The V gene is TRBV6-5, the J gene TRBJ2-7; tentative D call: TRBD1 (6 bases). Germline V lookup: CDR1 MNHEY, CDR2 SVGAGI. V was clipped by 6 bases and J by 4 bases, with 10 bases between them. The CDR3 loop spans 12 amino acids. CDR3 loop: CASRTGNYEQYF. The DNA for the CDR3 is TGTGCCAGCAGAACAGGGAATTACGAGCAGTACTTC.

The rearrangement uses TRBV30 and TRBJ2-7, with D perhaps matching TRBD1 (5 bases). Trimming shortened V by 2 bases and J by 3 bases, and 8 bases separated the two germline ends. Germline CDR1 and CDR2: GTSNPN and SVGIG (reference sequence). The CDR3 is 12 residues long. For the CDR3, the DNA is TGTGCCTGGAGTTCCAGGGACTACGAGCAGTACTTC. It is translated as CAWSSRDYEQYF.

This clone was observed once. The chain is built from TRBV5-4 and TRBJ2-1, with TRBD2 as a possible D gene (5 bases). Germline V CDR1 and CDR2: SGHNT, YYREEE (reference sequence). This CDR3 is built from 14 residues. The V and J ends lost 7 bases and 8 bases respectively, with 19 bases between them. This CDR3 is CASWAGPSLDEQFF. The CDR3 DNA reads TGTGCCAGCTGGGCGGGTCCCTCCTTGGATGAGCAGTTCTTC.

The chain is built from TRBV4-2 and TRBJ1-2; no definite D call. Per the germline V gene, CDR1 is LGHNA and CDR2 is YNFKEQ. Trimming removed 4 bases at V and 2 bases at J, with 17 bases between. The CDR3 has 16 residues. CDR3 sequence reads: CASSPPRGVGNYGYTF. The DNA of the CDR3 is TGTGCCAGCAGCCCTCCACGGGGTGTAGGAAACTATGGCTACACCTTC.

The chain carries TRBV7-7 and TRBJ2-5, with 7 bases that match TRBD2. Germline V gene data show CDR1 as SSHAT and CDR2 as FNYEAQ (reference sequence). Unmatched junction bases numbered 8, after V lost 5 bases and J lost 2 bases. The CDR3 spans 15 residues. The CDR3 region has the DNA TGTGCCAGCAGCCCCCGGCGGGGGAGACAAGAGACCCAGTACTTC. Amino acid sequence: CASSPRRGRQETQYF. Variable domain in full (rest from reference TRBV7-7 and TRBJ2-5): GAGVSQSPRYKVTKRGQDVTLRCDPISSHATLYWYQQALGQGPEFLTYFNYEAQPDKSGLPSDRFSAERPEGSISTLTIQRTEQRDSAMYRCASSPRRGRQETQYFGPGTRLLVL.

In regard to this clone: Different DNA sequences within this sample yield the same CDR3. The chain carries TRBV27 and TRBJ1-3; the D gene is possibly TRBD1 (6 bases). V lost 5 bases and J 4 bases, leaving 12 bases between the germline ends. The CDR3 consists of 14 residues. Germline-derived CDR1 and CDR2 are MNHEY and SMNVEV (reference sequence). The CDR3 DNA reads as TGTGCCAGCAGTCTACAGGGCACCGGAAACACCATATATTTT. This codes for CASSLQGTGNTIYF.

This clone has just one count. The chain carries TRBV6-5 and TRBJ2-5; 9 bases fit TRBD2. The germline CDR1 and CDR2 sequences are MNHEY and SVGAGI. There are 13 residues in the CDR3. Trimming cost V 6 bases and J 5 bases; bases outside gene matches: 4. CDR3 protein: CASRAGGYETQYF. As DNA, the CDR3 is TGTGCCAGCAGAGCGGGGGGTTACGAGACCCAGTACTTC.

This chain connects TRBV28 to TRBJ1-3; D is ambiguous. CDR1 and CDR2 from the germline V gene are MDHEN and SYDVKM. CDR3 length: 14 amino acids. V lost 3 bases and J lost 4, with 10 bases in between. For the CDR3, the DNA is TGTGCCAGCAGTTTCCGGGGAACGGGAAACACCATATATTTT. Amino acid sequence: CASSFRGTGNTIYF.

This rearrangement joins TRBV15 to TRBJ1-2, with a possible D match to TRBD1 (6 bases). The ends were cut back, 5 bases at V and 4 bases at J, with 14 bases in the middle. The germline gives CDR1 LNHNV, CDR2 YYDKDF (reference sequence). CDR3 length equals 14 residues. The chain's CDR3 is CATSPTGGSYGYTF. The CDR3 DNA follows: TGTGCCACCAGCCCCACGGGGGGCTCCTATGGCTACACCTTC.

On this clone itself: This sample includes further DNA sequences coding for the same CDR3. The V and J genes are TRBV4-2 and TRBJ2-5; TRBD2 matches at 9 bases. The CDR3 totals 15 residues. Germline trimming cut 4 bases from V and 2 bases from J; bases unmatched to any gene: 5. Germline V gene data show CDR1 as LGHNA and CDR2 as YNFKEQ. The CDR3 is CASSPTSGSQETQYF. The CDR3 DNA sequence: TGTGCCAGCAGCCCGACTAGCGGATCACAAGAGACCCAGTACTTC.

V and J are TRBV7-9 and TRBJ2-7, with 9 nucleotides matching TRBD1. The CDR3 totals 17 residues. Germline V gene lookup returns CDR1 SEHNR and CDR2 FQNEAQ (reference sequence). With V trimmed by 7 bases and J by 5 bases, 18 bases remained unmatched. CDR3 sequence reads: CASTRVGGQGFFDEQYF. The CDR3 DNA is TGTGCCAGCACCCGGGTAGGGGGACAGGGTTTTTTCGACGAGCAGTACTTC.

The gene calls are TRBV10-1 and TRBJ1-6, with D maybe TRBD1 (5 bases). Germline values: CDR1 WNHNN, CDR2 SYGVQD (reference sequence). There are 13 residues in the CDR3. The ends were cut back, 5 bases at V and 6 bases at J, with 8 bases in the middle. The CDR3 bases are TGCGCCAGCAGTAACGACAGTAATTCACCCCTCCACTTT. Translating it yields CASSNDSNSPLHF.

The V gene is TRBV18, the J gene TRBJ2-7; TRBD1 aligns across 7 bases. There are 14 residues in the CDR3. With 0 bases clipped from V and 5 bases from J, the junction kept 4 bases outside the gene matches. CDR1 KGHSH and CDR2 LQKENI come from the germline V gene. The CDR3 loop reads CASSPPGTEDEQYF. CDR3 nucleotides: TGTGCCAGCTCACCACCCGGGACAGAGGACGAGCAGTACTTC.

The chain is built from TRBV13 and TRBJ1-6; TRBD1 matches 10 bases. Germline assignment: CDR1 PRHDT and CDR2 FYEKMQ (reference sequence). This CDR3 is built from 16 residues. After removal of 10 bases from V and 0 bases from J, the junction contained 6 bases not matched to a gene. The DNA for the CDR3 is TGTGCCACCAGGACAGGGGGGAGCTCCTATAATTCACCCCTCCACTTT. This encodes CATRTGGSSYNSPLHF.